These 30 T cell receptor beta chains came from one sample sequenced in a study of T cell changes during pregnancy in multiple sclerosis. The table came from immunoSEQ multiplex PCR; TCRdb's copy has only in-frame clones and leaves some out. In the table there are about 110,000 clones, 80% to 95% of which are singletons. The input for sequencing was peripheral blood, taken after pregnancy. Receptors were obtained from a female donor with multiple sclerosis, enrolled in a pregnancy study.

This chain connects TRBV6-6 to TRBJ1-5; 8 nucleotides match TRBD1. Trimming took 2 bases from V and 3 from J; bases not matched to a gene: 6. Germline CDR1 MNHNY, CDR2 SVGAGI (reference sequence). The CDR3 loop spans 16 amino acids. The CDR3 sequence is CASSYTGQGYNQPQHF. The CDR3, as DNA: TGTGCCAGCAGTTACACCGGACAGGGATACAATCAGCCCCAGCATTTT.

The rearrangement uses TRBV19 and TRBJ1-3; D unresolved. Germline CDR1 LNHDA, CDR2 SQIVND (reference sequence). V was shortened by 10 bases and J by 0 bases, with 10 bases between the two germline ends. This CDR3 is 13 amino acids long. This chain's CDR3 is CATRVSSGNTIYF. The CDR3 DNA sequence: TGTGCCACCCGGGTTAGCTCTGGAAACACCATATATTTT.

The chain recombines TRBV7-6 with TRBJ1-4, with D hard to call. The CDR3 is made up of 15 amino acids. Deletions cut 5 bases from V and 4 bases from J, with 14 bases between. Germline V gene data show CDR1 as SGHVS and CDR2 as FNYEAQ. The CDR3 sequence: CASSQRKAFNEKLFF. DNA for the CDR3: TGTGCCAGCAGCCAGCGGAAGGCTTTTAATGAAAAACTGTTTTTT.

The rearrangement uses TRBV4-1 and TRBJ2-3, with 9 bases that match TRBD2. The CDR3 length is 15 residues. Trimming removed 2 bases from V and 6 bases from J; junction bases left unmatched: 6. Looked up from germline, CDR1 is MGHRA and CDR2 is YSYEKL. The CDR3: CASSQLGLAADTQYF. The CDR3 bases are TGCGCCAGCAGCCAACTGGGACTAGCAGCCGATACGCAGTATTTT.

V gene TRBV27 combines with J gene TRBJ1-2; 9 nucleotides align to TRBD1. The ends lost 5 bases at V and 3 bases at J; junction bases unmatched: 7. Germline CDR1 and CDR2: MNHEY and SMNVEV (reference sequence). The CDR3 totals 15 residues. CDR3 loop: CASSPTRTGDYGYTF. The CDR3 DNA reads TGTGCCAGCAGTCCTACCCGGACAGGGGACTATGGCTACACCTTC.

This clone was seen more than once but under ten times. The chain couples TRBV5-4 to TRBJ1-2, with 9 nucleotides matching TRBD1. The V gene end was trimmed by 2 bases and the J gene end by 2 bases; junction bases not matched to a gene: 4. In germline, CDR1 is SGHNT, CDR2 YYREEE (reference sequence). The CDR3 runs to 15 residues. The CDR3: CASSLGTGPNYGYTF. CDR3 nucleotide sequence: TGTGCCAGCAGCTTAGGGACAGGGCCCAACTATGGCTACACCTTC.

The chain combines TRBV7-9 with TRBJ2-1, with TRBD2 matching over 16 bases. Losses at the gene ends were 5 bases for V and 1 base for J; bases not matched to a gene: 5. Germline CDR1 reads SEHNR; CDR2 reads FQNEAQ (reference sequence). The CDR3 loop spans 18 amino acids. The CDR3 region has the DNA TGTGCCAGCAGCGGGGGACTAGCGGGGGGGCAGTCCTACAATGAGCAGTTCTTC. Protein product: CASSGGLAGGQSYNEQFF.

This chain uses TRBV4-2 with TRBJ2-2, with D perhaps TRBD2 (5 bases). This CDR3 has 18 residues. V lost 1 base and J lost 5, with 20 bases in between. Looked up from germline, CDR1 is LGHNA and CDR2 is YNFKEQ. This CDR3 reads CASSQGVSVRGSTGELFF. CDR3 sequence (DNA): TGTGCCAGCAGCCAAGGGGTTAGCGTTCGAGGGAGTACCGGGGAGCTGTTTTTT.

This sequence joins TRBV12-5 and TRBJ2-3; D might be TRBD2 (6 bases). The V end lost 0 bases, the J end lost 6 bases, and 16 bases lay between the germline ends. The CDR3 spans 16 residues. Germline V gene lookup returns CDR1 LGHNT and CDR2 FRNRAP. The CDR3 sequence: CASGLVIAGSADTQYF. CDR3 in DNA: TGTGCTAGTGGTTTGGTAATCGCGGGGTCAGCTGATACGCAGTATTTT.

This clone occurred once. CDR3 sequence reads: CAIETGVNQPQHF. In nucleotides, the CDR3 is TGTGCCATCGAGACAGGGGTCAATCAGCCCCAGCATTTT. The chain has TRBV12-1 and TRBJ1-5; the table's D gene call, TRBD1, was not cross checked with the DNA. TRBV12-1 counts as a pseudogene. The CDR3 has 13 residues.

V gene TRBV5-1 combines with J gene TRBJ1-1; D gene ambiguous. V lost 6 bases and J 8 bases, leaving 17 bases between the germline ends. Germline V CDR1 and CDR2: SGHRS, YFSETQ. The CDR3 covers 13 residues. The CDR3 DNA sequence: TGCGCCAGCACCTATGCTCTGACTGAAGAAGCTTTCTTT. Its protein product is CASTYALTEEAFF.

This rearrangement joins TRBV11-2 to TRBJ1-1; D is uncertain. This CDR3 has 15 amino acids. V lost 0 bases to trimming and J lost 1 base, with 9 bases between them. CDR1 SGHAT and CDR2 FQNNGV come from the germline V gene. The CDR3 protein is CASSLDPRQNTEAFF. CDR3 in DNA: TGTGCCAGCAGCTTAGATCCCCGACAGAACACTGAAGCTTTCTTT. The variable domain in full, with the rest retrieved from reference TRBV11-2 and TRBJ1-1, is EAGVAQSPRYKIIEKRQSVAFWCNPISGHATLYWYQQILGQGPKLLIQFQNNGVVDDSQLPKDRFSAERLKGVDSTLKIQPAKLEDSAVYLCASSLDPRQNTEAFFGQGTRLTVV.

DNA for the CDR3: TGTGCCAGCAGCTTGCTACAGGGGTTTGCTGAAGCTTTCTTT. Translated, it gives CASSLLQGFAEAFF. V is TRBV5-6 and J is TRBJ1-1, with 7 bases fitting TRBD1. Germline CDR1 SGHDT, CDR2 YYEEEE. The CDR3 runs 14 residues. J gave up 6 bases and V 1 base, and 6 bases lay outside the gene matches.

The J gene is TRBJ2-4, the V gene TRBV25-1, with 10 bases that match TRBD1. The V and J ends lost 4 bases and 4 bases, in that order; junction bases with no gene match: 7. The CDR3 totals 16 residues. The germline V gene encodes CDR1 MGHDK and CDR2 SYGVNS. The CDR3 region has the DNA TGTGCCAGCAGTGCCCGACAGGGGGCGGGTAAAAACATTCAGTACTTC. Its translation is CASSARQGAGKNIQYF.

The count of this clone is one. This chain uses TRBV6-5 with TRBJ1-1; D not resolved. The germline CDR1 and CDR2 sequences are MNHEY and SVGAGI. This CDR3 spans 13 amino acids. Trimming shortened V by 9 bases and J by 0 bases, and 11 bases separated the two germline ends. The DNA for the CDR3 is TGTGCCAGTCGGGAGTTCATGAACACTGAAGCTTTCTTT. As protein: CASREFMNTEAFF.

The chain carries TRBV21-1 and TRBJ2-1; TRBD2 was called by the table and not checked on the DNA. TRBV21-1 is reported as a pseudogene. The CDR3 extends over 14 amino acids. DNA for the CDR3: TGTGCCAGCAGCAATCTCCCCCGCGCCAATGAGCAGTTCTTC. Its protein product is CASSNLPRANEQFF.

The genes are TRBV5-6 and TRBJ2-7; tentative D call: TRBD2 (6 bases). This CDR3 contains 17 residues. CDR1 is SGHDT, CDR2 YYEEEE, per germline. Trimming took off 4 bases at V and 0 bases at J, with 20 bases between the two ends. Here the CDR3 DNA reads TGTGCCAGCAGCCCCCAGGGAGGCAGGGAGAGCTCCTACGAGCAGTACTTC. Translating it yields CASSPQGGRESSYEQYF. Filled out from reference TRBV5-6 and TRBJ2-7, the complete variable domain reads DAGVTQSPTHLIKTRGQQVTLRCSPKSGHDTVSWYQQALGQGPQFIFQYYEEEERQRGNFPDRFSGHQFPNYSSELNVNALLLGDSALYLCASSPQGGRESSYEQYFGPGTRLTVT.

The gene calls are TRBV6-1 and TRBJ2-5; D remains ambiguous. Germline CDR1 reads MNHNS; CDR2 reads SASEGT. The V end was cut by 8 bases, the J end by 1 base, with 11 bases between. There are 13 residues in the CDR3. Here the CDR3 reads CASGAATQETQYF. CDR3 coding DNA: TGTGCCAGCGGTGCCGCTACCCAAGAGACCCAGTACTTC.

This clone was detected only a few times. The chain combines TRBV6-5 with TRBJ1-5; TRBD1 aligns across 8 bases. Germline V gene sequence: CDR1 MNHEY, CDR2 SVGAGI. The CDR3 has 14 residues. Trimming at V came to 6 bases and at J to 2 bases, leaving 3 bases not matched to a gene. In nucleotides, the CDR3 is TGTGCCAGCAGGAGGACAGGGCGCAATCAGCCCCAGCATTTT. This encodes CASRRTGRNQPQHF.

This chain links TRBV5-1 with TRBJ2-5, with D perhaps TRBD1 (6 bases). The CDR3 totals 15 residues. The germline CDR1 and CDR2 sequences are SGHRS and YFSETQ. V was clipped by 4 bases and J by 2 bases, with 15 bases between them. Here the CDR3 reads CASSTSGTSQETQYF. The CDR3 region has the DNA TGCGCCAGCAGCACCTCCGGGACAAGTCAAGAGACCCAGTACTTC.

The V gene is TRBV30, the J gene TRBJ2-1; TRBD2 matches 9 bases. The V gene's germline CDR1 is GTSNPN and CDR2 SVGIG (reference sequence). V was clipped by 4 bases and J by 5 bases; unmatched bases: 9. The CDR3 extends over 15 amino acids. The DNA of the CDR3 is TGTGCCTGGATGGAGGGTAGCGGGGGAAACAATGAGCAGTTCTTC. This translates into CAWMEGSGGNNEQFF. Based on the CDR3 plus reference TRBV30 and TRBJ2-1, the full variable domain is SQTIHQWPATLVQPVGSPLSLECTVEGTSNPNLYWYRQAAGRGLQLLFYSVGIGQISSEVPQNLSASRPQDRQFILSSKKLLLSDSGFYLCAWMEGSGGNNEQFFGPGTRLTVL.

The J gene is TRBJ2-7, the V gene TRBV4-1, with 7 bases identical to TRBD1. The length of the CDR3 is 15 residues. CDR1 and CDR2 (germline): MGHRA, YSYEKL. Unmatched junction bases numbered 11, after V lost 4 bases and J lost 5 bases. CDR3 amino acids: CASSLRDSLADEQYF. The CDR3 region has the DNA TGCGCCAGCAGCCTTCGGGACAGCCTGGCGGACGAGCAGTACTTC.

This chain links TRBV30 with TRBJ2-3, with TRBD2 matching over 7 bases. J lost 4 bases, V lost 5 bases, and 6 bases had no gene match. Germline V gene lookup returns CDR1 GTSNPN and CDR2 SVGIG (reference sequence). The CDR3 has 13 amino acids. The CDR3 DNA reads as TGTGCCTGGGAGAGCGGGGCCGCAGATACGCAGTATTTT. Protein product: CAWESGAADTQYF.

As for this clone: A read error may produce the germline difference seen at one junction end. The rearrangement joins TRBV29-1 to TRBJ1-3; D uncertain. Looked up from germline, CDR1 is SQVTM and CDR2 is ANQGSEA. The CDR3 is made up of 12 amino acids. The CDR3 here is CSVERVVGSVDF. The CDR3 DNA sequence: TGCAGCGTTGAGAGGGTGGTCGGTAGCGTGGATTTT.

In its sample, this clone was seen once. The V and J genes are TRBV12-5 and TRBJ2-1; D unclear. V lost 6 bases and J lost 7, with 10 bases in between. Germline CDR1 is LGHNT and CDR2 is FRNRAP. The length of the CDR3 is 12 residues. In nucleotides, the CDR3 is TGTGCTAGTGGCAAACTGGTGAATGAGCAGTTCTTC. It is translated as CASGKLVNEQFF.

V usage is TRBV7-6 and J usage is TRBJ2-1; 7 nucleotides agree with TRBD1. CDR3 size: 13 residues. V was clipped by 1 base and J by 9 bases; unmatched bases: 3. Germline CDR1 is SGHVS and CDR2 is FNYEAQ. The CDR3 region is CASSLGGGSEQFF. The CDR3 coding sequence is TGTGCCAGCAGCTTAGGAGGGGGCTCTGAGCAGTTCTTC.

Worth noting for this clone: One end of the junction is discordant with germline, which a read error may explain. J is TRBJ2-7 and V is TRBV4-1; D is unclear. In germline, CDR1 is MGHRA, CDR2 YSYEKL. The CDR3 loop spans 12 amino acids. This CDR3 is CASSQDGFRRNF. DNA for the CDR3: TGCGCCAGCAGCCAAGATGGATTCCGGCGGAACTTC.

This sequence joins TRBV9 and TRBJ2-3; the match to TRBD2 covers 14 bases. Germline V gives CDR1 SGDLS, CDR2 YYNGEE. Trimming at V came to 1 base and at J to 3 bases, leaving 7 bases not matched to a gene. The CDR3 extends over 18 amino acids. CDR3: CASSVPSGTSGRTDTQYF. The CDR3 coding sequence is TGTGCCAGCAGCGTACCCTCCGGGACTAGCGGGAGAACAGATACGCAGTATTTT.

V gene TRBV5-1 combines with J gene TRBJ1-1, with D perhaps matching TRBD1 (6 bases). CDR1 and CDR2 (germline): SGHRS, YFSETQ. CDR3 length: 14 amino acids. The germline V and J ends were trimmed by 4 bases and 4 bases, with 14 bases remaining between them. CDR3 sequence: CASSQGQPGTEAFF. The CDR3 coding sequence is TGCGCCAGCAGCCAAGGACAGCCGGGCACTGAAGCTTTCTTT.

J is TRBJ2-2 and V is TRBV14; D remains ambiguous. V gave up 1 base and J gave up 7 bases, with 13 bases separating them. CDR3 size: 15 residues. Germline V lookup: CDR1 SGHDN, CDR2 FVKESK. In DNA, the CDR3 is TGTGCCAGCAGCCAAGTAGCACTACCTAACGGGGAGCTGTTTTTT. This codes for CASSQVALPNGELFF.